One and the same sample provided the 2 T cell receptor beta chains below, sequenced in a study of post-analysis software for immune sequencing data. These TCRs are of unknown antigen specificity. Overall study findings and caveats: Higher frequency in patients than in controls was seen for about five TRBV segments, with TRBV5-6, TRBV5-1 and TRBV20-1 among them.

Incorporated into the TCR beta cDNA libraries were unique molecular identifiers, which served to reduce PCR and sequencing biases. TCRdb itself ran the PCR reads through MiXCR, one entry per CDR3 protein. The sample has 700,000 to 800,000 distinct CDR3 sequences, roughly 30% seen once. The sample consisted of blood. These TCRs come from a girl aged 10 to 17 with multiple sclerosis.

V gene TRBV20-1 combines with J gene TRBJ2-1, with D perhaps matching TRBD2 (6 bases). The germline gives CDR1 DFQATT, CDR2 SNEGSKA (reference sequence). V shed 2 bases and J shed 8 bases, with 16 bases lying between them. CDR3 length: 14 residues. The CDR3 nucleotides are TGCAGTGCTAGACCGGGGACTGGCGGGGATGAGCAGTTCTTC. Residues: CSARPGTGGDEQFF.

In its sample, this clonotype was seen a few times. This chain connects TRBV6-1 to TRBJ1-5; D is uncertain. Between the trimmed V and J ends, which lost 4 bases and 0 bases, there was a span of 16 bases. CDR1 is MNHNS and CDR2 is SASEGT in the germline V gene. The CDR3 is made up of 17 amino acids. The CDR3: CASSGSRKPNSNQPQHF. The DNA for the CDR3 is TGTGCCAGCAGTGGTAGTCGGAAGCCCAATAGCAATCAGCCCCAGCATTTT.